This T cell receptor beta chain was sequenced for a study of T cells after yellow fever vaccination. Study information: Preparation of fractions with low cell numbers was performed using SMART-Seq v4 Ultra Low Input.

The study's findings and limits: Repertoires sorted by FACS could include abundant clonotypes that are contaminants from the bulk population. Clonotypes appearing in both CD4 and CD8 compartments existed, and their share was small.

As concerns this clonotype: Its antigen remains unidentified.

The CDR3 extends over 15 amino acids. V was trimmed by 4 bases and J by 3 bases, leaving 16 bases between them. Per the germline V gene, CDR1 is SGHDT and CDR2 is YYEEEE. For TCR, cDNA came from 5'RACE template switching, which added a universal primer site and UMIs. In TCRdb, the 5' RACE reads were re-called with MiXCR into one record per CDR3 protein. The sample holds about 630,000 distinct CDR3 sequences, about 12% seen once. This chain uses TRBV5-6 with TRBJ1-1; D possibly corresponds to TRBD1 (5 bases). Sequencing was performed on PBMCs, taken on the day of the yellow fever booster vaccination. The sequence came from a young man who received the YFV17D yellow fever vaccine. CDR3 in amino acids: CASSPGVGDDTEAFF. The CDR3 region has the DNA TGTGCCAGCAGCCCTGGAGTTGGGGACGACACTGAAGCTTTCTTT.